A single sample gave rise to the 21 T cell receptor beta chains below, sequenced in a study of T cell changes during pregnancy in multiple sclerosis. Sequencing was performed with immunoSEQ multiplex PCR; in TCRdb, only in-frame clones are kept and a portion is missing. The sample includes approximately 32,000 clones, around 93% seen only once; the top ten take around 0.41%. The specimen was CD4+ T cells from peripheral blood mononuclear cells, collected in the second trimester of pregnancy. The receptors were sampled from a female donor with multiple sclerosis, enrolled in a pregnancy study.

The chain links TRBV7-4 to TRBJ2-7, with D perhaps matching TRBD2 (6 bases). Germline V CDR1 and CDR2: SGHVT, SQSDAQ. With 1 base removed from V and 3 bases from J, the gap between germline ends came to 13 bases. The CDR3 consists of 15 residues. CDR3 amino acids: CASSLERRGLYEQYF. The CDR3 nucleotides read TGTGCCAGCAGCTTAGAGCGGCGGGGACTCTACGAGCAGTACTTC.

This chain connects TRBV5-1 to TRBJ1-1; D is uncertain. The CDR3 extends over 12 amino acids. Per germline, CDR1 SGHRS and CDR2 YFSETQ. Trimming left V 2 bases short and J 6 bases short, with 8 bases between. This chain's CDR3 is CASSLNSAEAFF. The CDR3 DNA is TGCGCCAGCAGCTTAAATAGCGCTGAAGCTTTCTTT.

The rearrangement joins TRBV7-9 to TRBJ1-4; possible D gene TRBD1, 5 bases. CDR3 size: 18 residues. With 4 bases removed from V and 1 base from J, the gap between germline ends came to 19 bases. Germline-derived CDR1 and CDR2 are SEHNR and FQNEAQ (reference sequence). CDR3: CASSSTLGGMRTNEKLFF. CDR3 DNA sequence: TGTGCCAGCAGCTCCACCCTCGGGGGGATGAGAACTAATGAAAAACTGTTTTTT.

V usage is TRBV19 and J usage is TRBJ2-7; 7 positions match TRBD1. CDR3 length: 15 amino acids. V lost 5 bases to trimming and J lost 0 bases; unmatched junction nucleotides: 7. Germline-derived CDR1 and CDR2 are LNHDA and SQIVND (reference sequence). As DNA, the CDR3 is TGTGCCAGTAGTTCCCGACAGGGTATCTCCTACGAGCAGTACTTC. Its translation: CASSSRQGISYEQYF.

The J gene is TRBJ1-1, the V gene TRBV6-5; D unresolved. V shed 5 bases and J shed 1 base, with 11 bases lying between them. Per the germline V gene, CDR1 is MNHEY and CDR2 is SVGAGI. There are 14 residues in the CDR3. The CDR3 spells CASSNARWNTEAFF. The DNA for the CDR3 is TGTGCCAGCAGTAACGCACGGTGGAACACTGAAGCTTTCTTT.

The V and J genes are TRBV27 and TRBJ2-7; D gene ambiguous. Trimming took 4 bases from V and 0 from J, leaving 7 bases between them. CDR3 length: 13 amino acids. The germline CDR1 and CDR2 sequences are MNHEY and SMNVEV (reference sequence). The CDR3 spells CASSSGSSYEQYF. CDR3 bases: TGTGCCAGCAGTTCGGGTAGCTCCTACGAGCAGTACTTC.

J is TRBJ2-2 and V is TRBV5-1, with 12 bases lining up with TRBD2. V gave up 3 bases and J gave up 6 bases; unmatched junction bases: 3. From germline, CDR1 is SGHRS and CDR2 YFSETQ. The CDR3 consists of 15 residues. As DNA, the CDR3 is TGCGCCAGCAGCTCTAGCGGGAGGGGAGCCGGGGAGCTGTTTTTT. Amino acid sequence: CASSSSGRGAGELFF.

A word on this clone: The junction does not match germline at one end; this may be a read error. CDR3 sequence reads: CASSVEAGEFSHEQYF. Here the CDR3 DNA reads TGTGCCAGCAGTGTGGAAGCGGGAGAGTTCTCCCACGAGCAGTACTTC. The J gene is TRBJ2-7, the V gene TRBV6-1; 8 nucleotides align to TRBD2. The CDR3 runs to 16 residues. Germline V gives CDR1 MNHNS, CDR2 SASEGT.

This chain links TRBV21-1 with TRBJ2-2; the D call in the table, TRBD2, was not verified against the DNA. TRBV21-1 is a pseudogene segment. The CDR3 extends over 16 amino acids. The CDR3 loop reads CATTTSGDTNTGELFF. The CDR3 DNA follows: TGTGCCACCACGACTAGCGGGGATACGAACACCGGGGAGCTGTTTTTT.

This rearrangement joins TRBV6-1 to TRBJ2-7; 8 bases line up with TRBD1. V lost 6 bases and J lost 3; bases outside the gene matches: 10. CDR1 and CDR2 (germline): MNHNS, SASEGT. The CDR3 sequence is 15 residues long. DNA for the CDR3: TGTGCCAGCAGGGGATCCGGGACAGGAGGCTACGAGCAGTACTTC. Amino acids: CASRGSGTGGYEQYF.

The chain uses TRBV5-1 and TRBJ2-1, with D perhaps TRBD1 (5 bases). CDR1 SGHRS and CDR2 YFSETQ come from the germline V gene. CDR3 length: 11 residues. Trimming took 3 bases from V and 7 from J, leaving 5 bases between them. The CDR3 sequence: CASSSGNEQFF. In nucleotides, the CDR3 is TGCGCCAGCAGCTCAGGGAATGAGCAGTTCTTC. The variable domain in full, with the rest retrieved from reference TRBV5-1 and TRBJ2-1, is KAGVTQTPRYLIKTRGQQVTLSCSPISGHRSVSWYQQTPGQGLQFLFEYFSETQRNKGNFPGRFSGRQFSNSRSEMNVSTLELGDSALYLCASSSGNEQFFGPGTRLTVL.

The gene calls are TRBV27 and TRBJ1-6; D remains unclear. The V end was cut by 4 bases, the J end by 1 base, with 11 bases between. The CDR3 has 16 amino acids. Per germline, CDR1 MNHEY and CDR2 SMNVEV (reference sequence). The CDR3 region has the DNA TGTGCCAGCAGTTATGCGAGGGTTTCCTATAATTCACCCCTCCACTTT. Translating gives CASSYARVSYNSPLHF.

This clone showed up just once. V is TRBV5-1 and J is TRBJ2-4; weak D call: TRBD1 (5 bases). Trimming took off 4 bases at V and 8 bases at J, with 16 bases between the two ends. CDR3 size: 14 residues. Germline V lookup: CDR1 SGHRS, CDR2 YFSETQ. The CDR3 sequence is CASSTGRQGDIQYF. The DNA for the CDR3 is TGCGCCAGCAGCACCGGGCGGCAGGGCGACATTCAGTACTTC.

CDR3 sequence (DNA): TGCAGCGTTCTCCAGTTTTCCAGTCCCTCTGGGGCCAACGTCCTGACTTTC. Protein product: CSVLQFSSPSGANVLTF. The chain couples TRBV29-1 to TRBJ2-6; D gene unclear. The CDR3 sequence is 17 residues long. Germline loops: CDR1 SQVTM, CDR2 ANQGSEA. V was trimmed by 5 bases and J by 0 bases, leaving 17 bases between them.

In this sample, this clone turned up once. The chain has TRBV5-4 and TRBJ1-1; D is unclear. The length of the CDR3 is 15 residues. V shed 0 bases and J shed 1 base, with 10 bases lying between them. From germline, CDR1 is SGHNT and CDR2 YYREEE (reference sequence). CDR3 in DNA: TGTGCCAGCAGCTTGGTAGCGGGCGGGAACACTGAAGCTTTCTTT. Translating gives CASSLVAGGNTEAFF.

The chain has TRBV23-1 and TRBJ1-1; TRBD1 agrees at 7 bases. TRBV23-1 is placed among ORFs of uncertain function. The CDR3 has 14 amino acids. The trim removed 4 bases at V and 10 bases at J, leaving 12 bases unmatched. The CDR3 DNA is TGCGCCAGCAGTCTTTGGGACAGCCGGGGGCCAGCTTTCTTT. Translation gives CASSLWDSRGPAFF.

The chain couples TRBV5-1 to TRBJ2-2; a weak D match, TRBD1 (5 bases). Germline V CDR1 and CDR2: SGHRS, YFSETQ. The V gene lost 2 bases and the J gene lost 7 bases, with 9 bases spanning the gap. The CDR3 runs 13 residues. The CDR3 protein is CASSFRANGELFF. The CDR3 bases are TGCGCCAGCAGCTTCAGGGCGAACGGGGAGCTGTTTTTT.

The rearrangement links TRBV12-5 to TRBJ2-2; 7 bases agree with TRBD1. Germline V CDR1 and CDR2: LGHNT, FRNRAP. The CDR3 has 14 amino acids. V gave up 6 bases and J gave up 6 bases; unmatched junction bases: 7. CDR3 DNA sequence: TGTGCTAGTGGCACCTCCGACAGGGCCGGGGAGCTGTTTTTT. It codes for CASGTSDRAGELFF.

The V gene is TRBV7-9, the J gene TRBJ2-5, with 7 bases lining up with TRBD2. CDR3 length: 14 residues. The junction had 7 bases not matched to a gene; V was cut back by 4 bases and J by 5 bases. Germline loops: CDR1 SEHNR, CDR2 FQNEAQ (reference sequence). DNA for the CDR3: TGTGCCAGCAGCTGGGCTCAGGGAGGGGAGACCCAGTACTTC. It yields the protein CASSWAQGGETQYF. The variable domain in full, completed from reference TRBV7-9 and TRBJ2-5, reads DTGVSQNPRHKITKRGQNVTFRCDPISEHNRLYWYRQTLGQGPEFLTYFQNEAQLEKSRLLSDRFSAERPKGSFSTLEIQRTEQGDSAMYLCASSWAQGGETQYFGPGTRLLVL.

This clone is a singleton in its sample. The chain is built from TRBV9 and TRBJ2-3, with TRBD1 matching 10 bases. Germline assignment: CDR1 SGDLS and CDR2 YYNGEE. The CDR3 is 16 amino acids. The V segment lost 0 bases and the J segment 4 bases; nucleotides outside the gene matches: 5. This CDR3 is CASSVAGTGEPDTQYF. The CDR3 DNA sequence: TGTGCCAGCAGCGTAGCGGGGACAGGGGAGCCAGATACGCAGTATTTT. Variable domain in full (rest from reference TRBV9 and TRBJ2-3): DSGVTQTPKHLITATGQRVTLRCSPRSGDLSVYWYQQSLDQGLQFLIQYYNGEERAKGNILERFSAQQFPDLHSELNLSSLELGDSALYFCASSVAGTGEPDTQYFGPGTRLTVL.

The rearrangement joins TRBV18 to TRBJ2-7, with 7 bases matching TRBD1. The CDR3 runs to 14 residues. CDR1 and CDR2 from the germline V gene are KGHSH and LQKENI. Trimming removed 6 bases from V and 4 bases from J; junction bases left unmatched: 9. The CDR3 loop reads CASSQPGQPYEQYF. DNA of the CDR3: TGTGCCAGCTCTCAACCGGGACAGCCTTACGAGCAGTACTTC.